The 20 T cell receptor beta chains below come from one sample, sequenced in a study of spatial heterogeneity in lung cancer. TCRdb re-called the 5' RACE reads through MiXCR, storing one row per CDR3 protein. Of roughly 18,000 distinct CDR3 sequences in the sample, about 18% were seen once. Indicated time point: blood at routine non-recurrence follow-up after resection. Source: PBMCs, taken at follow-up. The receptors shown here come from a male donor with early-stage non-small cell lung cancer.

V gene TRBV24-1 combines with J gene TRBJ2-1; possibly TRBD1 or TRBD2 for D (5 bases each). V was trimmed by 1 base and J by 8 bases, leaving 17 bases between them. Looked up from germline, CDR1 is KGHDR and CDR2 is SFDVKD. This CDR3 spans 16 amino acids. The CDR3 DNA sequence: TGTGCCACCAGTGATTTTAGAGGGGAAAATCCCTATGAGCAGTTCTTC. Translating gives CATSDFRGENPYEQFF.

The rearrangement links TRBV27 to TRBJ2-2; weak D call: TRBD1 (7 bases). The germline V gene has CDR1 MNHEY and CDR2 SMNVEV (reference sequence). The length of the CDR3 is 17 residues. Trimming cost V 7 bases and J 4 bases, with 22 bases left between them. Here the CDR3 DNA reads TGTGCCAGCATCAGCTATCGAGGCCAGGGGGGCACCGGGGAGCTGTTTTTT. It yields the protein CASISYRGQGGTGELFF.

The rearrangement uses TRBV7-2 and TRBJ2-7, with 8 nucleotides matching TRBD2. CDR3 size: 16 residues. CDR1 is SGHTA and CDR2 is FQGNSA in the germline V gene. V lost 5 bases and J lost 0; bases outside the gene matches: 9. CDR3 DNA: TGTGCCAGCAGCCCGAGCGGGAGCGGTGCCTCCTACGAGCAGTACTTC. This codes for CASSPSGSGASYEQYF.

The table lists this clonotype with a few counts. The rearrangement joins TRBV11-3 to TRBJ1-4; weak D call: TRBD1 (5 bases). Germline assignment: CDR1 SGHNT and CDR2 YENEEA. This CDR3 comprises 15 residues. The V and J ends lost 0 bases and 7 bases respectively, with 12 bases between them. The CDR3 sequence: CASSLDGARGEKLFF. The DNA for the CDR3 is TGTGCCAGCAGCTTAGATGGGGCGAGAGGTGAAAAACTGTTTTTT. The full variable domain, completed using reference TRBV11-3 and TRBJ1-4, is EAGVVQSPRYKIIEKKQPVAFWCNPISGHNTLYWYLQNLGQGPELLIRYENEEAVDDSQLPKDRFSAERLKGVDSTLKIQPAELGDSAVYLCASSLDGARGEKLFFGSGTQLSVL.

At least ten counts were recorded for this clonotype. The chain combines TRBV6-5 with TRBJ2-1, with TRBD2 matching 10 bases. This CDR3 region has 15 residues. Germline values: CDR1 MNHEY, CDR2 SVGAGI. Germline trimming cut 7 bases from V and 4 bases from J; bases unmatched to any gene: 7. This CDR3 is CASTLTSGAYNEQFF. In DNA form, the CDR3 reads TGTGCCAGCACCCTCACTAGCGGGGCTTACAATGAGCAGTTCTTC.

This clonotype qualifies as medium-sized. This chain connects TRBV7-9 to TRBJ2-1; tentative D call: TRBD1 (5 bases). The V end lost 7 bases, the J end lost 5 bases, and 15 bases lay between the germline ends. Germline CDR1 and CDR2: SEHNR and FQNEAQ (reference sequence). This CDR3 is 14 amino acids long. In DNA, the CDR3 is TGTGCCAGCATCTCCAGGGCAGGAAACAATGAGCAGTTCTTC. Translation gives CASISRAGNNEQFF.

CDR3 in amino acids: CATPGAHGMDTEAFF. DNA for the CDR3: TGTGCCACACCCGGCGCTCACGGAATGGACACTGAAGCTTTCTTT. The chain recombines TRBV7-9 with TRBJ1-1; D gene ambiguous. Trimming left V 10 bases short and J 3 bases short, with 21 bases between. Per germline, CDR1 SEHNR and CDR2 FQNEAQ (reference sequence). The CDR3 is 15 amino acids.

This clonotype has a count of ten or more. Here the CDR3 reads CASSFRQGSSGNTIYF. CDR3 sequence (DNA): TGTGCCAGCAGCTTCCGACAGGGGAGCTCTGGAAACACCATATATTTT. This sequence joins TRBV7-2 and TRBJ1-3, with 8 bases identical to TRBD1. CDR1 is SGHTA and CDR2 is FQGNSA in the germline V gene. This CDR3 is 16 amino acids long. The V gene end was trimmed by 3 bases and the J gene end by 0 bases; junction bases not matched to a gene: 4.

This clonotype was detected ten times or more. V gene TRBV11-3 combines with J gene TRBJ1-4; 9 positions match TRBD1. Germline trimming cut 3 bases from V and 7 bases from J; bases unmatched to any gene: 6. Germline V gives CDR1 SGHNT, CDR2 YENEEA. This CDR3 has 15 amino acids. The CDR3 here is CASSLRTGAGEKLFF. The CDR3 DNA is TGTGCCAGCAGCTTGAGGACAGGGGCGGGTGAAAAACTGTTTTTT.

This clonotype was counted only a few times. The V gene is TRBV3-1, the J gene TRBJ1-2, with 8 bases that match TRBD1. The CDR3 sequence is 15 residues long. Losses at the gene ends were 4 bases for V and 7 bases for J; bases not matched to a gene: 11. Looked up from germline, CDR1 is LGHDT and CDR2 is YNNKEL (reference sequence). CDR3 sequence: CASSRNNRGAGGYTF. The CDR3 DNA follows: TGTGCCAGCAGCCGCAATAACAGGGGGGCCGGTGGCTACACCTTC.

The chain recombines TRBV4-3 with TRBJ2-3; possibly TRBD2 for D (6 bases). V dropped 0 bases and J dropped 6 bases, with 10 bases sitting between them. The CDR3 contains 14 residues. Germline CDR1 is LGHNA and CDR2 is YSLEER. This CDR3 reads CASSQDGGVDTQYF. CDR3 DNA: TGCGCCAGCAGCCAAGATGGCGGGGTGGATACGCAGTATTTT.

In this sample, this clonotype turned up many times. The chain links TRBV4-2 to TRBJ2-2; 7 nucleotides agree with TRBD1. This CDR3 comprises 16 residues. CDR1 and CDR2 from the germline V gene are LGHNA and YNFKEQ. The V and J ends lost 4 bases and 1 base, in that order; junction bases with no gene match: 6. CDR3 nucleotides: TGTGCCAGCAGCCGGTACCGGACAGGGAACACCGGGGAGCTGTTTTTT. It codes for CASSRYRTGNTGELFF.

This clonotype was counted only a few times. CDR3 coding DNA: TGCGCCAGCAGCACCGGTGAGAACACTGAAGCTTTCTTT. It translates to CASSTGENTEAFF. V is TRBV5-1 and J is TRBJ1-1; no clear D. Looked up from germline, CDR1 is SGHRS and CDR2 is YFSETQ. Trimming removed 4 bases at V and 1 base at J, with 8 bases between. The CDR3 is 13 residues long.

The CDR3 DNA sequence: TGTGCCAGCAGTTACGAGGGAGGAGGCACTGAAGCTTTCTTT. It is translated as CASSYEGGGTEAFF. J is TRBJ1-1 and V is TRBV6-5; no firm D call. There are 14 residues in the CDR3. Germline CDR1 and CDR2: MNHEY and SVGAGI. Trimming shortened V by 2 bases and J by 4 bases, and 11 bases separated the two germline ends.

Within the sample, this clonotype is medium-sized. This rearrangement joins TRBV24-1 to TRBJ2-5; D is undetermined. The germline V gene has CDR1 KGHDR and CDR2 SFDVKD. The length of the CDR3 is 14 residues. Trimming left V 4 bases short and J 5 bases short, with 13 bases between. CDR3: CATSDPGFGETQYF. The CDR3 DNA sequence: TGTGCCACCAGTGACCCAGGATTCGGGGAGACCCAGTACTTC.

This clonotype was recorded at least ten times. The J gene is TRBJ1-2, the V gene TRBV20-1, with TRBD1 identical over 7 bases. Germline V gene lookup returns CDR1 DFQATT and CDR2 SNEGSKA (reference sequence). The CDR3 extends over 13 amino acids. J was trimmed by 2 bases and V by 3 bases; bases with no gene match: 3. In DNA, the CDR3 is TGCAGTGCTAGTACCAGGGGGAACTATGGCTACACCTTC. The encoded protein is CSASTRGNYGYTF.

In this sample, this clonotype turned up many times. This chain connects TRBV14 to TRBJ2-3, with TRBD2 matching over 13 bases. The CDR3 has 19 residues. Germline assignment: CDR1 SGHDN and CDR2 FVKESK. V lost 3 bases and J lost 4; bases outside the gene matches: 13. CDR3 loop: CASSHRRTSGGEPPDTQYF. Here the CDR3 DNA reads TGTGCCAGCAGCCACCGTCGGACTAGCGGGGGTGAACCGCCAGATACGCAGTATTTT. Filled out from reference TRBV14 and TRBJ2-3, the complete variable domain reads EAGVTQFPSHSVIEKGQTVTLRCDPISGHDNLYWYRRVMGKEIKFLLHFVKESKQDESGMPNNRFLAERTGGTYSTLKVQPAELEDSGVYFCASSHRRTSGGEPPDTQYFGPGTRLTVL.

By its share, this clonotype is medium-sized. V is TRBV20-1 and J is TRBJ1-2, with D possibly being TRBD1 (6 bases). The V and J ends lost 3 bases and 4 bases respectively, with 15 bases between them. Germline V gene sequence: CDR1 DFQATT, CDR2 SNEGSKA (reference sequence). The CDR3 has 14 amino acids. The CDR3 region is CSARGAGSSYGYTF. In nucleotides, the CDR3 is TGCAGTGCTAGGGGGGCCGGGAGTTCCTATGGCTACACCTTC.

By share of the sample, this clonotype is medium-sized. The rearrangement joins TRBV7-2 to TRBJ1-5; D is ambiguous. The V and J ends lost 5 bases and 5 bases respectively, with 13 bases between them. Germline CDR1 and CDR2: SGHTA and FQGNSA. The CDR3 runs to 14 residues. Here the CDR3 DNA reads TGTGCCAGCAGCCCCGGCGGGTCATATCAGCCCCAGCATTTT. It codes for CASSPGGSYQPQHF.

V gene TRBV4-2 combines with J gene TRBJ2-6, with D uncertain. Germline values: CDR1 LGHNA, CDR2 YNFKEQ. This CDR3 comprises 14 residues. V lost 1 base and J 4 bases, leaving 5 bases between the germline ends. In nucleotides, the CDR3 is TGTGCCAGCAGCCAAGCTCCGGGGGCCAACGTCCTGACTTTC. Residues: CASSQAPGANVLTF.